This T cell receptor beta chain stems from a study of T cells after yellow fever vaccination (dated by TCRdb to between 2018 and 2021). About the study as a whole: Libraries from fractions with low cell numbers were prepared with the SMART-Seq v4 Ultra Low Input RNA kit. Bulk TCR alpha and beta repertoires were sequenced longitudinally to track T-cell clones before and after primary and booster YFV17D yellow fever vaccination. Two healthy male donors, one aged 18 to 30 and one aged 30 to 40 years, were included in the cohort. Bulk PBMC replicates and cell subsets were isolated from blood drawn at multiple timepoints before and after both primary and secondary immunization.

To note about this clonotype: The clone's antigen remains unknown. The input lacks base qualities; no much larger clone sits a single base away.

Synthesis of TCR cDNA relied on 5'RACE template switching, a step that introduced a universal primer site along with unique molecular identifiers. cDNA synthesis was primed from both the TCR alpha and TCR beta constant segments. Library amplification used two PCR steps, and the second PCR step added sample barcodes and sequencing adapters. Sequencing of libraries was done on Illumina HiSeq 2500 (2x100 bp) or NovaSeq (2x150 bp). In the paper's pipeline: Reads were demultiplexed and collapsed into UMI consensus sequences with MIGEC, and V(D)J alignment was performed with MiXCR. Using edgeR on replicate PBMC samples, clonotypes were called vaccine-responding if FDR was below 0.01 and the log2 fold change was above 5 up to day 15. Each bulk clonotype received a CD4 or CD8 identity based on whether the sequenced CD4 or CD8 repertoire contained that clonotype at higher abundance. The public reads were run again by TCRdb, first through fastp at Q25 and then through MiXCR, and only productive beta chains were kept. Rows are combined by CDR3 protein, so each entry shows the most common genes and DNA. The V and J calls shown here were made by TCRdb, not taken from the authors' results. Present in this sample are about 350,000 distinct CDR3 sequences, around 8.1% of which were seen just once. 17% of the sample goes to the ten largest clones.

The V and J ends are trimmed by 7 bases and 6 bases, leaving 21 bases between them. In the germline V gene (reference sequence), CDR1 corresponds to MNHEY and CDR2 to SMNVEV. Spanning cysteine to phenylalanine, the CDR3 consists of 15 amino acids. Of all the DNA, just the CDR3 is kept, 45 bases in frame from base 1. Points the paper makes about the study in general: A small fraction of clonotypes showed up in both the CD4 and CD8 compartments, probably as a result of convergent recombination. The study included only a couple of donors, which limits how far the findings can be generalized. Compared with the primary T-cell response, the secondary T-cell response was faster but weaker, reaching its peak on day 5 rather than on day 15. Computational filtering was needed because FACS-sorted repertoires could contain abundant contaminating clonotypes from the bulk population. After the booster, most of the clones that had expanded following primary vaccination were detected again (just under 97% of CD4 and more than 85% of CD8), which suggests that memory was broadly maintained.

Taken with the paper, the label for treatment or condition translates to: live attenuated yellow fever vaccine strain. At every blood-draw timepoint, two biological replicates of bulk PBMCs were collected. A standard Ficoll-Paque protocol was used to isolate PBMCs from peripheral blood. TriZol was used to extract RNA from bulk PBMCs, from CD4 and CD8 fractions, and from dextramer-positive and dextramer-negative fractions. This chain is built from TRBV27 and TRBJ2-5, with the D gene tentatively TRBD1 or TRBD2, based on 6 matching bases in each. This receptor was identified in a man aged 18-30 years who received the YFV17D yellow fever vaccine. The specimen was PBMCs, collected approximately 47 days after the first yellow fever vaccination. The DNA reads TGTGCCAGCATTTGGGGGGCAGGAACGGGAAAGACCCAGTACTTC. Translated, this gives CASIWGAGTGKTQYF.